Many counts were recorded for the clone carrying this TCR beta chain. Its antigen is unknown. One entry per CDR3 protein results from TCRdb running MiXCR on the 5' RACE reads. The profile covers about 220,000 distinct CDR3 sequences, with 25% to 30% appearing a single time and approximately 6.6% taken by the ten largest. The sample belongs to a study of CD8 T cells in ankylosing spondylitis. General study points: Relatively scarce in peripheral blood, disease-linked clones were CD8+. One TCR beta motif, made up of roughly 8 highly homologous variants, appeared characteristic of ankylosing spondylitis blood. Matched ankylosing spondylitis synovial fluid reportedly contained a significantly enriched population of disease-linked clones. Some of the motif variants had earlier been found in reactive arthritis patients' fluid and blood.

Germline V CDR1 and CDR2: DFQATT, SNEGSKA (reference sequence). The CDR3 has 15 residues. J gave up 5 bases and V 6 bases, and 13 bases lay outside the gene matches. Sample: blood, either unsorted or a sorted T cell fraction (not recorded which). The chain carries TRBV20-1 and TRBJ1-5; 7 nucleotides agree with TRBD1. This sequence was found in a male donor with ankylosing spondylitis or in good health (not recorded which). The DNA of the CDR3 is TGCAGTGCCCCACAAATCGACAGGGCGGATCAGCCCCAGCATTTT. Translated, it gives CSAPQIDRADQPQHF.